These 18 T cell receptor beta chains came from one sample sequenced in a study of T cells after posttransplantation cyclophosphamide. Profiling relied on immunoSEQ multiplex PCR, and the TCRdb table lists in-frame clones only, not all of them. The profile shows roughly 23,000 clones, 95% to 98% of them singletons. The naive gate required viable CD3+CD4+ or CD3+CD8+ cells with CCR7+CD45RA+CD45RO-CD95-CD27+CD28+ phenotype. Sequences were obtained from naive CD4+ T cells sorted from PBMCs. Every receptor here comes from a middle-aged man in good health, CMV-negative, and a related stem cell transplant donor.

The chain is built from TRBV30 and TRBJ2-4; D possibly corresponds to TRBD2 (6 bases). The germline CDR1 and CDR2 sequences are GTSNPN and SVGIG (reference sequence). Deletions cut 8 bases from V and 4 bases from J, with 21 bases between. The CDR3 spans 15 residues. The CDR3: CAVTWSREAKNIQYF. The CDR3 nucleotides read TGTGCCGTGACCTGGAGCAGGGAGGCGAAAAACATTCAGTACTTC.

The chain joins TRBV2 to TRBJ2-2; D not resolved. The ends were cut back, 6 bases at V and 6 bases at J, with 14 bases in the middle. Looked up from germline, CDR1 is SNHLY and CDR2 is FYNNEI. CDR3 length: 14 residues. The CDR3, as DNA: TGTGCCAGCAGGTCGGAGCCTACCCCCGGGGAGCTGTTTTTT. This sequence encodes CASRSEPTPGELFF.

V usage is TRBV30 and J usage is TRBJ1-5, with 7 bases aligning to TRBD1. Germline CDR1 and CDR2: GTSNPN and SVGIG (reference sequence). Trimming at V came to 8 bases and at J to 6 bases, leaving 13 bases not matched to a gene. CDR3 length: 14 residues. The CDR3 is CAAQQGWGGQPQHF. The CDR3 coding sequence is TGTGCCGCCCAACAGGGGTGGGGAGGTCAGCCCCAGCATTTT.

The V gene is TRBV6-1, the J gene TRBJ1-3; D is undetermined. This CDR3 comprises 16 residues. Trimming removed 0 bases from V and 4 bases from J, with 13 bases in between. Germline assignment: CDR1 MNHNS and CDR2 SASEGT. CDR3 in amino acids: CASSEALATRGNTIYF. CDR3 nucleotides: TGTGCCAGCAGTGAAGCGCTAGCTACACGGGGAAACACCATATATTTT.

The CDR3 DNA is TGTGCCAGCAGAAACGGGACAGGGAGCTCCTACGAGCAGTACTTC. This gives the protein CASRNGTGSSYEQYF. The genes are TRBV5-4 and TRBJ2-7; 9 positions agree with TRBD1. The CDR3 length is 15 residues. V dropped 5 bases and J dropped 0; count of bases not matched to a gene: 6. Per germline, CDR1 SGHNT and CDR2 YYREEE (reference sequence).

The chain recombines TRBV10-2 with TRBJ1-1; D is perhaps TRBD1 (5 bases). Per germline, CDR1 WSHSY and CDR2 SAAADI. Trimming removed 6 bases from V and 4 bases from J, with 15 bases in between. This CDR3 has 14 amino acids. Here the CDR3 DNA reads TGCGCCAGCAGCTGGGGGGGTATGACCACTGAAGCTTTCTTT. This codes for CASSWGGMTTEAFF.

This CDR3 reads CASSLPPTSRRLDTQYF. For the CDR3, the DNA is TGTGCCAGCAGCTTACCCCCGACTAGCAGGAGGTTAGATACGCAGTATTTT. The V call is TRBV5-6, the J call TRBJ2-3, with 7 positions matching TRBD2. With V trimmed by 2 bases and J by 5 bases, 14 bases remained unmatched. The CDR3 is 17 residues long. The germline V gene has CDR1 SGHDT and CDR2 YYEEEE.

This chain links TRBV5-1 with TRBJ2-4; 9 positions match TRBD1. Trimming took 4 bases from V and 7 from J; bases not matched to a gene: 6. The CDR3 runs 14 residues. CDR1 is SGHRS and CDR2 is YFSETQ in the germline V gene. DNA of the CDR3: TGCGCCAGCAGCCCTGGGACAGGGATGAACATTCAGTACTTC. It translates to CASSPGTGMNIQYF.

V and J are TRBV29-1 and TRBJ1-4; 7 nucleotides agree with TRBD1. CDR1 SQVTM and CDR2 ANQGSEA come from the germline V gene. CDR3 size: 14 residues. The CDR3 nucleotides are TGCCTTTATTTACAGGGGACAACTAATGAAAAACTGTTTTTT. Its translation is CLYLQGTTNEKLFF.

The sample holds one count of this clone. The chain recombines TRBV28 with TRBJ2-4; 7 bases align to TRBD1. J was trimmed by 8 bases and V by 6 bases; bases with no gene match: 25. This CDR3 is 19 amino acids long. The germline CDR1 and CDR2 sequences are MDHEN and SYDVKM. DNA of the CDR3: TGTGCCAGCAGCCTGAGGCAGGGGGTGAGTGTTCGGTCTGGTGACATTCAGTACTTC. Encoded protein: CASSLRQGVSVRSGDIQYF.

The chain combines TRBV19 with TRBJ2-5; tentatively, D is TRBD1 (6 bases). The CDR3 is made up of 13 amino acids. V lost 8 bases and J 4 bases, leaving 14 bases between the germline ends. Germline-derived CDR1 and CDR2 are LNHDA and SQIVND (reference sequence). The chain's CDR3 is CASESGGTETQYF. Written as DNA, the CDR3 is TGTGCCAGTGAAAGTGGGGGCACAGAGACCCAGTACTTC. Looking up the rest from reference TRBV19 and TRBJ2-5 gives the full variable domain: DGGITQSPKYLFRKEGQNVTLSCEQNLNHDAMYWYRQDPGQGLRLIYYSQIVNDFQKGDIAEGYSVSREKKESFPLTVTSAQKNPTAFYLCASESGGTETQYFGPGTRLLVL.

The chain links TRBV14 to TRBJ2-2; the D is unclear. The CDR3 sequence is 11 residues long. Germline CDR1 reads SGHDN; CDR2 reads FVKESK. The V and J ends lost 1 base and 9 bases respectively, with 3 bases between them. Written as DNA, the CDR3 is TGTGCCAGCAGCCAAGCCAGGGAGCTGTTTTTT. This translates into CASSQARELFF.

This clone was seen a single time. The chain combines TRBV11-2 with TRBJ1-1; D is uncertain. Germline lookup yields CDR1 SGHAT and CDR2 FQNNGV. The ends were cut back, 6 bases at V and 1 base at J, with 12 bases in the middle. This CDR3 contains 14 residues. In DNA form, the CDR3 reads TGTGCCAGCAGTCTTCAACTCGCGAACACTGAAGCTTTCTTT. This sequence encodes CASSLQLANTEAFF.

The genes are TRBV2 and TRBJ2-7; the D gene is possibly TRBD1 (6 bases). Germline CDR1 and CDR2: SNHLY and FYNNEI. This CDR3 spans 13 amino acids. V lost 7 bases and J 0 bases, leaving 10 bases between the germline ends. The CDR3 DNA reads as TGTGCCAGCAACAGGGATCCCTCCTACGAGCAGTACTTC. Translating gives CASNRDPSYEQYF. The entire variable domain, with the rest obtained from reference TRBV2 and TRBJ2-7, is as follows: EPEVTQTPSHQVTQMGQEVILRCVPISNHLYFYWYRQILGQKVEFLVSFYNNEISEKSEIFDDQFSVERPDGSNFTLKIRSTKLEDSAMYFCASNRDPSYEQYFGPGTRLTVT.

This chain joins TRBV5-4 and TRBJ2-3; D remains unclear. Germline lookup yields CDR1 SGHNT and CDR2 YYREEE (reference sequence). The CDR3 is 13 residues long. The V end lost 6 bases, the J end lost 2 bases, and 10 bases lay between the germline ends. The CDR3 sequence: CASTGRLTDTQYF. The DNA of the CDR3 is TGTGCCAGCACCGGTCGACTCACAGATACGCAGTATTTT.

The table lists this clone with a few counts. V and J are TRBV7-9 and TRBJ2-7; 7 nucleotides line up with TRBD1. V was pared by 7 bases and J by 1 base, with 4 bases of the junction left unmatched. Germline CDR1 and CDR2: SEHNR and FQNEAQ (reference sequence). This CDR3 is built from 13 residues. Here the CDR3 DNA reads TGTGCCAGCACTAGACAGGGTTCCTACGAGCAGTACTTC. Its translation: CASTRQGSYEQYF. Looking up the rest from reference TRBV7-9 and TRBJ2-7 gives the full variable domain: DTGVSQNPRHKITKRGQNVTFRCDPISEHNRLYWYRQTLGQGPEFLTYFQNEAQLEKSRLLSDRFSAERPKGSFSTLEIQRTEQGDSAMYLCASTRQGSYEQYFGPGTRLTVT.

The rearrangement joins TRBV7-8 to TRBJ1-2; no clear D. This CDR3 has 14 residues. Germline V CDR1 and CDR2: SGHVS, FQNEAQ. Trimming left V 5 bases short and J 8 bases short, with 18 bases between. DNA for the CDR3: TGTGCCAGCAGCGAGGGCTCGACTCGAGGAGGCTACACCTTC. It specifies CASSEGSTRGGYTF.

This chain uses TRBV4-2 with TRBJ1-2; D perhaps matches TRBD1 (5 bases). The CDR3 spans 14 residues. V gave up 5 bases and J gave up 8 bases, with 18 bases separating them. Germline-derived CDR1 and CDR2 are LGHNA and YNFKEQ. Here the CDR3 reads CASSNQGNSDGYTF. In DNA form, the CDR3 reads TGTGCCAGCAGCAACCAGGGAAACTCAGACGGCTACACCTTC.